This T cell receptor beta chain was retrieved from a study of CD8 T cells in ankylosing spondylitis. Study-level findings and limits: Significantly higher representation of disease-linked clones was reported for matched ankylosing spondylitis synovial fluid.

This clonotype has at least ten counts. Its matching antigen is unknown. This may arise from a read error, as a much more abundant clone is one base away. Quantitative 5'-RACE with molecular barcodes produced the TCR beta libraries. A single record per CDR3 protein comes from TCRdb applying MiXCR to the 5' RACE reads. The sample has about 31,000 distinct CDR3 sequences, more than 5.5% seen once; the top ten hold about 10%. The sequenced sample consisted of blood, either unsorted or a sorted T cell fraction (not recorded which). The origin of this receptor is a male donor with ankylosing spondylitis or in good health (not recorded which).

The CDR3 DNA sequence: TGTGCCACCAGCCAAGTTAAGACTAGCGGGATGAACACCGGGGAGCTGTTTTTT. Translating gives CATSQVKTSGMNTGELFF. This chain connects TRBV3-2 to TRBJ2-2; TRBD2, the table's D call, lacks a check against the DNA. TRBV3-2 corresponds to a pseudogene. The CDR3 sequence is 18 residues long.